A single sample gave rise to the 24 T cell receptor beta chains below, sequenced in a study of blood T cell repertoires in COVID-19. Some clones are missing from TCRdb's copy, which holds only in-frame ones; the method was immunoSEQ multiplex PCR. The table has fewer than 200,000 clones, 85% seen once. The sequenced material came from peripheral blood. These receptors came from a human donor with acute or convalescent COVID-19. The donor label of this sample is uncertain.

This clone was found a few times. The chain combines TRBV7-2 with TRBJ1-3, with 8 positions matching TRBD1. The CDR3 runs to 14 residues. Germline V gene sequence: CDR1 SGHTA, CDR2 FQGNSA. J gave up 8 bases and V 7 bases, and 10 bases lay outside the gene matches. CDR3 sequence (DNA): TGTGCCAGCACCCCTGGACAGGGACGTTACACCATATATTTT. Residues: CASTPGQGRYTIYF.

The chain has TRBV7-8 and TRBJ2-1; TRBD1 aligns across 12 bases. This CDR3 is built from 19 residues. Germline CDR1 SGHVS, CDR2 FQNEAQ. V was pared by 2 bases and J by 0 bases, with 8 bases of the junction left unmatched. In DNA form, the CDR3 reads TGTGCCAGCAGCTTACGGGGACAGGGGGCGATTGGCTCCTACAATGAGCAGTTCTTC. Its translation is CASSLRGQGAIGSYNEQFF.

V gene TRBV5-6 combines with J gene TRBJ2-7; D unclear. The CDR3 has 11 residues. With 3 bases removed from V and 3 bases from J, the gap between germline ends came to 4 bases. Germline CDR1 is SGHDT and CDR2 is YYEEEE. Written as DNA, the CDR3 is TGTGCCAGCAGCTCCATCTACGAGCAGTACTTC. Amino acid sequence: CASSSIYEQYF.

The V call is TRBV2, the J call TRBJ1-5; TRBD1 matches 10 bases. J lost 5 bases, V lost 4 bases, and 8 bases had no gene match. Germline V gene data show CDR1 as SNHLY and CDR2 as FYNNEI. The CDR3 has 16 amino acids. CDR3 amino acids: CASSVPGTGDYQPQHF. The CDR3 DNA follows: TGTGCCAGCAGTGTACCCGGGACAGGGGATTATCAGCCCCAGCATTTT.

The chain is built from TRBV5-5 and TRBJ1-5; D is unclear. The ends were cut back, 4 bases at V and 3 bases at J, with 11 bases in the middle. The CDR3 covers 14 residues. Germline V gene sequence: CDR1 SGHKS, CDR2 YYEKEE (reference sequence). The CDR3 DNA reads TGTGCCAGCAGCCTGACTGTTACCAATCAGCCCCAGCATTTT. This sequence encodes CASSLTVTNQPQHF.

The DNA for the CDR3 is TGTGCCAGCACCAGGGTCCAAGGCACTGAAGCTTTCTTT. It codes for CASTRVQGTEAFF. V gene TRBV3-1 (or the pseudogene TRBV3-2) combines with J gene TRBJ1-1; perhaps TRBD1 as D (5 bases). CDR1 is LGHDT, CDR2 YNNKEL, per germline (reference sequence). The V and J ends lost 7 bases and 4 bases respectively, with 13 bases between them. The CDR3 runs to 13 residues.

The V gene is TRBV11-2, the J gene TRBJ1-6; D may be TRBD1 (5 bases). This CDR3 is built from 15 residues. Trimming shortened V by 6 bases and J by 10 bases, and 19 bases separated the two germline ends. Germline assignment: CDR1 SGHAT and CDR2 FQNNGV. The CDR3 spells CASRLNQGRESPLHF. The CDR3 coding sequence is TGTGCCAGCAGGCTAAACCAGGGTAGAGAGTCACCCCTCCACTTT.

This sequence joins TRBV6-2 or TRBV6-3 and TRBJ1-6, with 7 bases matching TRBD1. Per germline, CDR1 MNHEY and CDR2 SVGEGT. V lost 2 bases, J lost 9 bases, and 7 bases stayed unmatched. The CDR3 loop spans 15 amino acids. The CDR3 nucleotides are TGTGCCAGCAGTTACAGGGGGCGGTTATTTTCACCCCTCCACTTT. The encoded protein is CASSYRGRLFSPLHF.

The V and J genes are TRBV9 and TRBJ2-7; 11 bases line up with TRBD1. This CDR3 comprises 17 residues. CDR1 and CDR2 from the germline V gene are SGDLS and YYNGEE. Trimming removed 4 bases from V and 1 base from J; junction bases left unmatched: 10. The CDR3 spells CASSPEGQGGLSYEQYF. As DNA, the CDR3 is TGTGCCAGCAGCCCCGAGGGACAGGGGGGCCTTTCCTACGAGCAGTACTTC.

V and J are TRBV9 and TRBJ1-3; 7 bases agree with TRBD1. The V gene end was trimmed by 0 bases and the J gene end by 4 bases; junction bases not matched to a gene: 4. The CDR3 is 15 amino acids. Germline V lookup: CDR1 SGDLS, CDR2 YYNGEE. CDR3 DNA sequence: TGTGCCAGCAGCGTAGGGGACAGAGTAGGAAACACCATATATTTT. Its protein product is CASSVGDRVGNTIYF.

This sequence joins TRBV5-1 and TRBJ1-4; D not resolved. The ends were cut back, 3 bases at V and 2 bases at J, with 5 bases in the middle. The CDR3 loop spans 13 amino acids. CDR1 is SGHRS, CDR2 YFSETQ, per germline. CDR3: CASSSVTNEKLFF. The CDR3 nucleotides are TGCGCCAGCAGCTCCGTGACTAATGAAAAACTGTTTTTT.

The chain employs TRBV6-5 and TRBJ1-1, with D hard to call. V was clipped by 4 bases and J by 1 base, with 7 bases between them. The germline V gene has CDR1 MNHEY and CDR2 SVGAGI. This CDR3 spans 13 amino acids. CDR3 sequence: CASSFAENTEAFF. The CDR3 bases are TGTGCCAGCAGTTTTGCGGAGAACACTGAAGCTTTCTTT.

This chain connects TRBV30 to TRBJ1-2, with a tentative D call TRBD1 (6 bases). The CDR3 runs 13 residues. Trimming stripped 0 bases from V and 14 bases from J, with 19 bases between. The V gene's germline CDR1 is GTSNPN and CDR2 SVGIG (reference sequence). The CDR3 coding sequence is TGTGCCTGGAGTGTACGGGGGGCTTTATCGGGAACCTTC. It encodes CAWSVRGALSGTF.

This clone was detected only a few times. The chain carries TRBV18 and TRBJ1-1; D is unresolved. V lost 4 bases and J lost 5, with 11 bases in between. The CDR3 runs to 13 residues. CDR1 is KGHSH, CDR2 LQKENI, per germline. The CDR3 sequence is CASSRNDGTEAFF. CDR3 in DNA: TGTGCCAGCTCACGTAATGACGGGACTGAAGCTTTCTTT.

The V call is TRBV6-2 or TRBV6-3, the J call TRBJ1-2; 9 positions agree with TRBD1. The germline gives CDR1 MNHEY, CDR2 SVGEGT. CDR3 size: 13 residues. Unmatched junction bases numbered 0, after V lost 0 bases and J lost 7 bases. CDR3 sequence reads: CASSYSTGGGYTF. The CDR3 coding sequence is TGTGCCAGCAGTTACTCGACAGGGGGTGGCTACACCTTC.

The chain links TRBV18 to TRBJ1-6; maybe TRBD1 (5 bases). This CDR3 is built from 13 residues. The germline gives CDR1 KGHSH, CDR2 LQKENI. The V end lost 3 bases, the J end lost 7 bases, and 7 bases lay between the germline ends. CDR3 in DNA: TGTGCCAGCTCACCCGACAGCAATTCACCCCTCCACTTT. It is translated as CASSPDSNSPLHF.

The CDR3 reads CATSRLQGAEEKLFF. The CDR3 DNA reads TGTGCCACCAGCAGGTTACAGGGGGCGGAAGAAAAACTGTTTTTT. The chain is built from TRBV15 and TRBJ1-4; 9 bases are a match to TRBD1. Unmatched junction bases numbered 7, after V lost 3 bases and J lost 8 bases. The germline CDR1 and CDR2 sequences are LNHNV and YYDKDF (reference sequence). The length of the CDR3 is 15 residues.

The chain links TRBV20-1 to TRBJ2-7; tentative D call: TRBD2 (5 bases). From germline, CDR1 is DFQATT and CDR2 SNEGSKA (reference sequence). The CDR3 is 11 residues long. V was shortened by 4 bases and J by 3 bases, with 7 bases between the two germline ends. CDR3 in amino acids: CSANRGYEQYF. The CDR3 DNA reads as TGCAGTGCTAACCGGGGCTACGAGCAGTACTTC.

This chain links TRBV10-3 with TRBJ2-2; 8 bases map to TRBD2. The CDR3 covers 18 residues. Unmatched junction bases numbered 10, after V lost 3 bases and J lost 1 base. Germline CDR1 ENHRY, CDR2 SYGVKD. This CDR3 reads CAISDPHGGGRNTGELFF. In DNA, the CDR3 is TGTGCCATCAGTGACCCCCACGGCGGGGGGAGGAACACCGGGGAGCTGTTTTTT.

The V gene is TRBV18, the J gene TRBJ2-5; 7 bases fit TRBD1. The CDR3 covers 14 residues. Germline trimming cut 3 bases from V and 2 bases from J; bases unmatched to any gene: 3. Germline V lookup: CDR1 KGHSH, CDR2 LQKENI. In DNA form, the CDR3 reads TGTGCCAGCTCACCTGGGACAGATCAAGAGACCCAGTACTTC. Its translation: CASSPGTDQETQYF. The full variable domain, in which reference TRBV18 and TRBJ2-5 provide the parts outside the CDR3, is NAGVMQNPRHLVRRRGQEARLRCSPMKGHSHVYWYRQLPEEGLKFMVYLQKENIIDESGMPKERFSAEFPKEGPSILRIQQVVRGDSAAYFCASSPGTDQETQYFGPGTRLLVL.

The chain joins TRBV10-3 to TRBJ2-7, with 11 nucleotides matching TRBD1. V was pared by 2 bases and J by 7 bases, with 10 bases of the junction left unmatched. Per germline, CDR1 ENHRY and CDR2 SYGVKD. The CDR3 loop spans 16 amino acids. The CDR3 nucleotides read TGTGCCATCAGTGAGCCAGGACAGGGGGCGTCGGGGGAGCAGTACTTC. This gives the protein CAISEPGQGASGEQYF.

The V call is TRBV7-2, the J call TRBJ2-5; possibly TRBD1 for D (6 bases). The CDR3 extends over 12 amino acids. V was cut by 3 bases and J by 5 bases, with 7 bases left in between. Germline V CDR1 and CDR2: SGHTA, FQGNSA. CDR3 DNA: TGTGCCAGCAGCTTGGGGGCGGAGACCCAGTACTTC. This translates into CASSLGAETQYF.

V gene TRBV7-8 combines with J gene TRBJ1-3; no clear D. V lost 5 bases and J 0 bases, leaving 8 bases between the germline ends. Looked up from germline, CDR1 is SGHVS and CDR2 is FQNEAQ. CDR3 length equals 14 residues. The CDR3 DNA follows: TGTGCCAGCAGCCCAGGCTTCTCTGGAAACACCATATATTTT. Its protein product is CASSPGFSGNTIYF.

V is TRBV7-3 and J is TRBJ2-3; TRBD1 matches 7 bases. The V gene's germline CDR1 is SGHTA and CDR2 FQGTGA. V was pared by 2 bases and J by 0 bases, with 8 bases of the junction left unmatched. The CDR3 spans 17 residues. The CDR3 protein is CASSLGPRGPSTDTQYF. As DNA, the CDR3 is TGTGCCAGCAGCTTAGGGCCGAGGGGGCCCAGCACAGATACGCAGTATTTT. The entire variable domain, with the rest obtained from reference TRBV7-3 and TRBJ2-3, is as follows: GAGVSQTPSNKVTEKGKYVELRCDPISGHTALYWYRQSLGQGPEFLIYFQGTGAADDSGLPNDRFFAVRPEGSVSTLKIQRTERGDSAVYLCASSLGPRGPSTDTQYFGPGTRLTVL.